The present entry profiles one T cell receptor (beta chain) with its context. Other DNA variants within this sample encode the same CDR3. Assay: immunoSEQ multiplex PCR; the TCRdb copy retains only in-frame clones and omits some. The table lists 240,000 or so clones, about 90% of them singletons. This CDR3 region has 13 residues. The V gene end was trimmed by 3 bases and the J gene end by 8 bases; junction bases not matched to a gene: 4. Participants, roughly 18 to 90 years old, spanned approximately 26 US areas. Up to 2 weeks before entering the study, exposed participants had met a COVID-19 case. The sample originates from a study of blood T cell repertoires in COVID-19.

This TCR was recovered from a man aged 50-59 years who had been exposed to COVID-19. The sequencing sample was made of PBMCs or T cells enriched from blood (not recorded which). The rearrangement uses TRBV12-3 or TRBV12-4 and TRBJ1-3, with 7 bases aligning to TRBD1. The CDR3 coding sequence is TGTGCCAGCAGTTTGGTACAGGGGTACACCATATATTTT. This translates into CASSLVQGYTIYF.